These 24 T cell receptor beta chains came from one sample sequenced in a study of cytotoxic CD8 clonotypes in ibrutinib-treated CLL. TCRdb's table, derived via immunoSEQ multiplex PCR, lists solely in-frame clones and lacks some. The data show 55,000 to 85,000 clones, 90% seen once. Source: PBMCs, taken after 12 months of ibrutinib treatment. The receptor set was obtained from a human donor with chronic lymphocytic leukemia.

This clone was seen only once. The chain has TRBV15 and TRBJ1-3, with D maybe TRBD1 (6 bases). Per the germline V gene, CDR1 is LNHNV and CDR2 is YYDKDF (reference sequence). This CDR3 region has 16 residues. V gave up 0 bases and J gave up 0 bases, with 9 bases separating them. The CDR3 reads CATSRDLGGSGNTIYF. In DNA, the CDR3 is TGTGCCACCAGCAGAGATTTAGGGGGCTCTGGAAACACCATATATTTT.

The chain is built from TRBV27 and TRBJ2-6; TRBD2 matches at 7 bases. The CDR3 totals 15 residues. The V segment lost 3 bases and the J segment 2 bases; nucleotides outside the gene matches: 1. Germline V gene lookup returns CDR1 MNHEY and CDR2 SMNVEV (reference sequence). The CDR3 loop is CASSFRGAGANVLTF. The CDR3 nucleotides read TGTGCCAGCAGTTTTCGGGGGGCTGGGGCCAACGTCCTGACTTTC.

The V gene is TRBV6-1, the J gene TRBJ1-1, with D unresolved. The length of the CDR3 is 15 residues. Per germline, CDR1 MNHNS and CDR2 SASEGT. Trimming took off 5 bases at V and 4 bases at J, with 17 bases between the two ends. CDR3 sequence reads: CASSNPPTTLTEAFF. The CDR3 DNA sequence: TGTGCCAGCAGTAACCCCCCGACAACCCTCACTGAAGCTTTCTTT.

The chain joins TRBV6-1 to TRBJ2-1, with D possibly TRBD2 on 7 matching bases. The germline V and J ends were trimmed by 5 bases and 7 bases, with 21 bases remaining between them. This CDR3 comprises 16 residues. The germline V gene has CDR1 MNHNS and CDR2 SASEGT. CDR3 in amino acids: CASSKGGGFIINEQFF. The CDR3 DNA reads TGTGCCAGCAGTAAAGGGGGGGGTTTCATCATAAATGAGCAGTTCTTC.

J is TRBJ1-2 and V is TRBV6-1, with unresolved D. This CDR3 region has 15 residues. Looked up from germline, CDR1 is MNHNS and CDR2 is SASEGT. V gave up 7 bases and J gave up 3 bases, with 18 bases separating them. As DNA, the CDR3 is TGTGCCAGCACAACGAGAAGCCAGCCCTACTATGGCTACACCTTC. It codes for CASTTRSQPYYGYTF.

CDR3 coding DNA: TGCAGCGTTGAAAGTTGGGGGACTTCTGGAAACACCATATATTTT. Residues: CSVESWGTSGNTIYF. V is TRBV29-1 and J is TRBJ1-3; D may be TRBD1 (5 bases). Trimming left V 2 bases short and J 1 base short, with 12 bases between. This CDR3 comprises 15 residues. The germline CDR1 and CDR2 sequences are SQVTM and ANQGSEA.

This sequence joins TRBV2 and TRBJ1-2, with TRBD1 identical over 10 bases. Germline CDR1 is SNHLY and CDR2 is FYNNEI. The CDR3 has 18 amino acids. Trimming removed 4 bases from V and 8 bases from J; junction bases left unmatched: 19. CDR3 loop: CASSVLRDRGFQMVGYTF. The CDR3 nucleotides read TGTGCCAGCAGTGTTTTGAGGGACAGGGGTTTTCAAATGGTAGGCTACACCTTC.

The V and J genes are TRBV5-1 and TRBJ2-7; D gene ambiguous. With 2 bases removed from V and 1 base from J, the gap between germline ends came to 13 bases. The germline CDR1 and CDR2 sequences are SGHRS and YFSETQ. The CDR3 runs 15 residues. CDR3 protein: CASSFGSIGSYEQYF. In DNA form, the CDR3 reads TGCGCCAGCAGCTTTGGTAGTATAGGATCCTACGAGCAGTACTTC.

The chain combines TRBV10-3 with TRBJ1-2, with TRBD1 as a possible D gene (5 bases). Trimming shortened V by 3 bases and J by 4 bases, and 15 bases separated the two germline ends. CDR3 length: 15 residues. Germline V gives CDR1 ENHRY, CDR2 SYGVKD. The CDR3 nucleotides read TGTGCCATCAGTGATTTGGGGGTGGCAGCCTATGGCTACACCTTC. Its translation is CAISDLGVAAYGYTF.

The rearrangement uses TRBV28 and TRBJ2-1; TRBD1 agrees at 12 bases. CDR1 and CDR2 from the germline V gene are MDHEN and SYDVKM. The V segment lost 3 bases and the J segment 9 bases; nucleotides outside the gene matches: 6. CDR3 length equals 15 residues. In nucleotides, the CDR3 is TGTGCCAGCAGTTTCTGGGACAGGGGGCCAAGTGAGCAGTTCTTC. Encoded protein: CASSFWDRGPSEQFF.

The chain combines TRBV19 with TRBJ2-2; 8 bases fit TRBD1. This CDR3 region has 15 residues. V shed 5 bases and J 7 bases; nucleotides not matched to a gene: 9. Germline V lookup: CDR1 LNHDA, CDR2 SQIVND (reference sequence). CDR3 in DNA: TGTGCCAGTAGTTCCGACAGGGGAGTTGGCGGGGAGCTGTTTTTT. The encoded protein is CASSSDRGVGGELFF.

This clone was seen a handful of times. The rearrangement uses TRBV6-1 and TRBJ2-5; D is perhaps TRBD2 (5 bases). The V and J ends lost 6 bases and 5 bases respectively, with 19 bases between them. CDR1 and CDR2 (germline): MNHNS, SASEGT. CDR3 size: 15 residues. The CDR3 sequence is CASSDTGSPKETQYF. Written as DNA, the CDR3 is TGTGCCAGCAGCGACACGGGGAGCCCGAAGGAGACCCAGTACTTC.

Only one count was recorded for this clone. The chain couples TRBV5-1 to TRBJ1-1; 9 nucleotides agree with TRBD1. This CDR3 has 15 amino acids. V gave up 0 bases and J gave up 6 bases; unmatched junction bases: 6. Germline V gene lookup returns CDR1 SGHRS and CDR2 YFSETQ. As DNA, the CDR3 is TGCGCCAGCAGCTTGGGTCCGGGACAGGGCGCTGAAGCTTTCTTT. It is translated as CASSLGPGQGAEAFF.

The V call is TRBV9, the J call TRBJ2-3; D is undetermined. Looked up from germline, CDR1 is SGDLS and CDR2 is YYNGEE. V lost 0 bases, J lost 0 bases, and 8 bases lay in between. CDR3 length: 15 residues. In DNA form, the CDR3 reads TGTGCCAGCAGCGTAGTTGGGAAGAGCACAGATACGCAGTATTTT. This sequence encodes CASSVVGKSTDTQYF.

The gene calls are TRBV28 and TRBJ1-5, with TRBD1 matching over 10 bases. The CDR3 is 16 amino acids. Germline V gene data show CDR1 as MDHEN and CDR2 as SYDVKM. V shed 5 bases and J 5 bases; nucleotides not matched to a gene: 9. The CDR3 coding sequence is TGTGCCAGCAGTATCCGACAGGACAGGGGGTATCAGCCCCAGCATTTT. It yields the protein CASSIRQDRGYQPQHF.

The chain uses TRBV7-2 and TRBJ2-1, with a weak D call TRBD2 (6 bases). The CDR3 loop spans 14 amino acids. The germline gives CDR1 SGHTA, CDR2 FQGNSA. The V end lost 1 base, the J end lost 6 bases, and 10 bases lay between the germline ends. Written as DNA, the CDR3 is TGTGCCAGCAGCTTAGGGACTAAGGGCAATGAGCAGTTCTTC. Translated, it gives CASSLGTKGNEQFF.

The rearrangement uses TRBV28 and TRBJ2-7; D remains unclear. Germline V gives CDR1 MDHEN, CDR2 SYDVKM. V lost 5 bases, J lost 6 bases, and 14 bases lay in between. CDR3 length equals 13 residues. The CDR3 protein is CASSRPSGIEQYF. As DNA, the CDR3 is TGTGCCAGCAGTCGGCCATCGGGTATCGAGCAGTACTTC.

The J gene is TRBJ2-1, the V gene TRBV2, with TRBD2 matching over 8 bases. Germline V gene data show CDR1 as SNHLY and CDR2 as FYNNEI. The CDR3 contains 13 residues. V lost 7 bases and J lost 10; bases outside the gene matches: 9. The CDR3 DNA is TGTGCCAGCACGCGGGAGGTAGGATTAGAGCAGTTCTTC. Protein product: CASTREVGLEQFF.

This clone was counted once. This chain uses TRBV7-2 with TRBJ2-7; D call uncertain. Per the germline V gene, CDR1 is SGHTA and CDR2 is FQGNSA. Trimming removed 1 base from V and 3 bases from J, with 16 bases in between. The CDR3 totals 16 residues. In DNA form, the CDR3 reads TGTGCCAGCAGCTTAGATCCAGAGCCCGCGCGCTACGAGCAGTACTTC. Encoded protein: CASSLDPEPARYEQYF.

This chain links TRBV19 with TRBJ2-5; the D is unclear. CDR1 and CDR2 (germline): LNHDA, SQIVND (reference sequence). This CDR3 has 12 residues. Trimming stripped 2 bases from V and 5 bases from J, with 6 bases between. CDR3 region: CASSIKEETQYF. Here the CDR3 DNA reads TGTGCCAGTAGTATAAAGGAGGAGACCCAGTACTTC.

V is TRBV19 and J is TRBJ2-1, with 9 bases identical to TRBD1. With V trimmed by 7 bases and J by 8 bases, 6 bases remained unmatched. Germline CDR1 reads LNHDA; CDR2 reads SQIVND (reference sequence). The CDR3 spans 13 residues. The DNA for the CDR3 is TGTGCCAGTACTGGGACAGGGCTTTATGAGCAGTTCTTC. Translating gives CASTGTGLYEQFF.

A remark on this clone: The junction differs from germline at one of its ends, possibly a read error. The chain joins TRBV7-7 to TRBJ2-1; TRBD2 aligns across 13 bases. The length of the CDR3 is 15 residues. CDR1 and CDR2 (germline): SSHAT, FNYEAQ (reference sequence). Written as DNA, the CDR3 is TGTGCTAGCAGCTTAGGGACTAGCGGGAAGGACGAGCAGTTCTTC. Encoded protein: CASSLGTSGKDEQFF.

This chain joins TRBV27 and TRBJ2-6, with 8 bases fitting TRBD1. CDR1 is MNHEY, CDR2 SMNVEV, per germline (reference sequence). The CDR3 consists of 16 residues. Trimming cost V 4 bases and J 2 bases; bases outside gene matches: 4. The chain's CDR3 is CASSSGQATGANVLTF. In DNA form, the CDR3 reads TGTGCCAGCAGTTCGGGACAGGCTACTGGGGCCAACGTCCTGACTTTC.

V gene TRBV5-1 combines with J gene TRBJ1-1, with 10 bases that match TRBD1. The CDR3 consists of 22 residues. V gave up 2 bases and J gave up 4 bases; unmatched junction bases: 26. In germline, CDR1 is SGHRS, CDR2 YFSETQ. In DNA, the CDR3 is TGCGCCAGCAGCTTATCCGAGGGACAGGGGAGGGAATCTGAGGTCTTGGGCACTGAAGCTTTCTTT. Translating it yields CASSLSEGQGRESEVLGTEAFF.